This is a list of T cell receptor beta chains from one sample in a study of blood T cell repertoires in COVID-19. Clones were read by immunoSEQ multiplex PCR, and TCRdb kept only the in-frame ones, dropping some. Of about 21,000 clones listed, 80% to 85% are singletons. The material sequenced was peripheral blood. The source is a man between 40 and 49 years old with acute or convalescent COVID-19. Both conserved end residues are trimmed from each CDR3.

j_call: TRBJ2-7
cdr3_length: 13
v_call: TRBV18
cdr3_aa: ASSPGGTGVFEQY

j_call: TRBJ1-1
cdr3_length: 12
v_call: TRBV29-1
cdr3_aa: SARQGPMNTEAF

j_call: TRBJ1-6
cdr3_length: 12
v_call: TRBV2
cdr3_aa: ASRVTGENSPLH

j_call: TRBJ2-7
cdr3_length: 13
v_call: TRBV27
cdr3_aa: ASSRRLAVGYEQY

j_call: TRBJ2-3
cdr3_length: 14
v_call: TRBV3-1/TRBV3-2
cdr3_aa: ASSLYSGASTDTQY

j_call: TRBJ2-2
cdr3_length: 15
v_call: TRBV9
cdr3_aa: ASSVIAGGPDTGELF

j_call: TRBJ1-5
cdr3_length: 14
v_call: TRBV6-1
cdr3_aa: ASSEFDRIPNQPQH

j_call: TRBJ2-1
cdr3_length: 16
v_call: TRBV7-2
cdr3_aa: ASSKGQGDWGSYNEQF

j_call: TRBJ2-1
cdr3_length: 15
v_call: TRBV3-1/TRBV3-2
cdr3_aa: ASSQRLAAGPNNEQF

j_call: TRBJ1-1
cdr3_length: 17
v_call: TRBV9
cdr3_aa: ASIRGTGGDRERGTEAF

j_call: TRBJ1-1
cdr3_length: 13
v_call: TRBV21-1
cdr3_aa: ASSKERREDTEAF

j_call: TRBJ2-5
cdr3_length: 13
v_call: TRBV24-1
cdr3_aa: ATSEGQGFQETQY

j_call: TRBJ2-3
cdr3_length: 14
v_call: TRBV11-3
cdr3_aa: ASSLYFGSEADTQY

j_call: TRBJ1-1
cdr3_length: 14
v_call: TRBV7-6
cdr3_aa: ASSLGLLGGNTEAF

j_call: TRBJ2-3
cdr3_length: 13
v_call: TRBV3-1/TRBV3-2
cdr3_aa: ASSSRTGSTDTQY

j_call: TRBJ2-2
cdr3_length: 11
v_call: TRBV10-2
cdr3_aa: ASMWAGAGELF

j_call: TRBJ1-5
cdr3_length: 12
v_call: TRBV5-5
cdr3_aa: ASSFTGGNQPQH

j_call: TRBJ2-7
cdr3_length: 15
v_call: TRBV2
cdr3_aa: ASSVKPTGILGDEQY

j_call: TRBJ1-6
cdr3_length: 12
v_call: TRBV18
cdr3_aa: ASSHDRGDSPLH

j_call: TRBJ2-3
cdr3_length: 13
v_call: TRBV11-3
cdr3_aa: ASSKVAGGTDTQY

j_call: TRBJ2-7
cdr3_length: 14
v_call: TRBV10-3
cdr3_aa: AISESLGRGTHEQY

j_call: TRBJ2-3
cdr3_length: 15
v_call: TRBV15
cdr3_aa: ATSRDGAGGNTDTQY

j_call: TRBJ2-7
cdr3_length: 12
v_call: TRBV7-2
cdr3_aa: ASSGLADSYEQY

j_call: TRBJ2-3
cdr3_length: 14
v_call: TRBV5-1
cdr3_aa: ASSQSRDFSTDTQY

j_call: TRBJ1-6
cdr3_length: 14
v_call: TRBV30
cdr3_aa: AWSSVPGSYNSPLH

j_call: TRBJ1-3
cdr3_length: 13
v_call: TRBV9
cdr3_aa: ASSTSGGDGNTIY

j_call: TRBJ2-7
cdr3_length: 12
v_call: TRBV7-9
cdr3_aa: ASSKLAGWEEQY

j_call: TRBJ1-4
cdr3_length: 12
v_call: TRBV5-1
cdr3_aa: ASRAPDRREKLF

j_call: TRBJ2-1
cdr3_length: 13
v_call: TRBV18
cdr3_aa: ASSPQQGNYNEQF

j_call: TRBJ2-7
cdr3_length: 11
v_call: TRBV10-3
cdr3_aa: AISDSQTYEQY

j_call: TRBJ1-2
cdr3_length: 12
v_call: TRBV12-2
cdr3_aa: ASRLARGASGYT

j_call: TRBJ2-3
cdr3_length: 12
v_call: TRBV2
cdr3_aa: ANSRDRGVDTQY

j_call: TRBJ2-2
cdr3_length: 13
v_call: TRBV12-2
cdr3_aa: ASRLGKQGPRELF

j_call: TRBJ1-2
cdr3_length: 12
v_call: TRBV10-2
cdr3_aa: ASLGLQGAYGYT

j_call: TRBJ2-7
cdr3_length: 13
v_call: TRBV5-1
cdr3_aa: ASSRGSFSSYEQY

j_call: TRBJ2-2
cdr3_length: 16
v_call: TRBV3-1/TRBV3-2
cdr3_aa: ASSQGSRLVGVTGELF

j_call: TRBJ1-1
cdr3_length: 16
v_call: TRBV7-8
cdr3_aa: ASSLAQGRSSRSTEAF

j_call: TRBJ2-2
cdr3_length: 12
v_call: TRBV25-1
cdr3_aa: ASRGAGRTGELF

j_call: TRBJ1-5
cdr3_length: 13
v_call: TRBV27
cdr3_aa: ASSTPAGSNQPQH

j_call: TRBJ2-1
cdr3_length: 14
v_call: TRBV4-1
cdr3_aa: ASSHIGQSSYNEQF

j_call: TRBJ2-7
cdr3_length: 12
v_call: TRBV5-1
cdr3_aa: ASGAPGQSYEQY

j_call: TRBJ1-1
cdr3_length: 16
v_call: TRBV5-6
cdr3_aa: ASSSLNRGIIHGTEAF

j_call: TRBJ2-5
cdr3_length: 14
v_call: TRBV7-2
cdr3_aa: ASSSPLAGGQETQY

j_call: TRBJ2-6
cdr3_length: 15
v_call: TRBV9
cdr3_aa: ASSSPSDRGGANVLT

j_call: TRBJ1-4
cdr3_length: 13
v_call: TRBV25-1
cdr3_aa: ASSELTGGEEKLF

j_call: TRBJ1-5
cdr3_length: 12
v_call: TRBV19
cdr3_aa: ATDTRDSNQPQH

j_call: TRBJ1-1
cdr3_length: 9
v_call: TRBV6-5
cdr3_aa: ASSRGTEAF

j_call: TRBJ1-1
cdr3_length: 13
v_call: TRBV7-2
cdr3_aa: ASSFAGGRNTEAF

j_call: TRBJ2-1
cdr3_length: 12
v_call: TRBV7-2
cdr3_aa: ASSLNFGRNEQF

j_call: TRBJ1-1
cdr3_length: 9
v_call: TRBV29-1
cdr3_aa: SVVRESEAF

j_call: TRBJ2-3
cdr3_length: 16
v_call: TRBV3-1/TRBV3-2
cdr3_aa: ASSLLAGLAGDSDTQY

j_call: TRBJ1-2
cdr3_length: 12
v_call: TRBV14
cdr3_aa: ASSQDRGQGGYT

j_call: TRBJ2-3
cdr3_length: 16
v_call: TRBV3-1/TRBV3-2
cdr3_aa: ASSQPTPSSGGTDTQY